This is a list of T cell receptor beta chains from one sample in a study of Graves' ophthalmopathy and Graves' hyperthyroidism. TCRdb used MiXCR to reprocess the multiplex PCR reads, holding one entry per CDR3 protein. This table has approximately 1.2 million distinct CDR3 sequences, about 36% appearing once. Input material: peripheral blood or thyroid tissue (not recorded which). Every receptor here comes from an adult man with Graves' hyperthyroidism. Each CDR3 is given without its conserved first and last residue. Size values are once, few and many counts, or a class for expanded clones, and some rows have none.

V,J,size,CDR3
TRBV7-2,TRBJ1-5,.,ASSSATGFVQPQH
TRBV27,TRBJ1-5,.,ASTPPQGPNQPQH
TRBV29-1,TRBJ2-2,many,SVERPRGAGELF
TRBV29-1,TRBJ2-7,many,SVEGFGGPGAKTYEQY
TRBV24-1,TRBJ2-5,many,ATSDLAGGPATETQY
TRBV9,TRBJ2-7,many,ASSVGDYREQY
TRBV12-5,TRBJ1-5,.,AWTFDLATGTGSSWPQH
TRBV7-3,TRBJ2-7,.,ASTMGIEQY
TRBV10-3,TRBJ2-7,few,ASSYSTVGRRYGNEQY
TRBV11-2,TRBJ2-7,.,ASSLDLGYYEQY
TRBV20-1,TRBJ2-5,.,SAVSGSGVKETQY
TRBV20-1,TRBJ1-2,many,SARAVDGYT
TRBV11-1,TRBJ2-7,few,ASSPPGLAGYYEQY
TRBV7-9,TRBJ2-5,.,ASSQAWTSGSGGETQY
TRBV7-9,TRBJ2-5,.,ASSAGFQRETQY
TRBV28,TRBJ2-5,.,ASSLGQD
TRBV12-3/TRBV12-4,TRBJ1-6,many,ASSARDPGRTTLH
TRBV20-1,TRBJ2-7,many,SARPVAYEQY
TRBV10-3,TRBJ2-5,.,AITRDIQETQY
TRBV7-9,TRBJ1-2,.,ASSYRRVTYGYT
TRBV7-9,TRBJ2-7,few,ASSWGWTSIHEQY
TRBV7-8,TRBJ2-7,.,ASAGQGAFHEQY
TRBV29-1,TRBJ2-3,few,SGAPSALSTDTQY
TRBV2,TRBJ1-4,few,ASSWTGAEKLF
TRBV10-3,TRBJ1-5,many,AISESSRAQPQH
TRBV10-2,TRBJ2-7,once,ASSEDRGRSGQY
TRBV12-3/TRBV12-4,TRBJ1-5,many,ASSLGQAGPQH
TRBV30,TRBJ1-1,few,AWARGIAF
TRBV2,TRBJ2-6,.,ASRDRANVLT
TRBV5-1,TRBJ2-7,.,ASSTHGTGQYEQY
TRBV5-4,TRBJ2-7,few,ASSSGGVGSYEQY
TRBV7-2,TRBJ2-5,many,ASGGLAGGQETQY
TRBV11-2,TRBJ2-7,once,ASSPSRRGYEQY
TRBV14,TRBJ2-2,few,ASSHHGTENTGELF
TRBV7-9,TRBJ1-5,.,ASSLGSTENQPQH